Shown below are 27 T cell receptor beta chains from a single sample sequenced in a study of blood T cell repertoires in COVID-19. TCRdb's copy holds only in-frame clones and misses some; the assay was immunoSEQ multiplex PCR. In the table there are over 300,000 clones, around 89% of which are singletons. Material: peripheral blood. The receptors come from a man between 35 and 55 years old with acute or convalescent COVID-19.

This clone has just one count. The chain combines TRBV7-3 with TRBJ2-4; D not resolved. V lost 4 bases and J 0 bases, leaving 10 bases between the germline ends. The CDR3 contains 15 residues. Germline V lookup: CDR1 SGHTA, CDR2 FQGTGA. In DNA, the CDR3 is TGTGCCAGCAGCTACCACGGTGGAGCCAAAAACATTCAGTACTTC. Its protein product is CASSYHGGAKNIQYF.

The chain carries TRBV20-1 and TRBJ1-6; D is ambiguous. There are 15 residues in the CDR3. V shed 3 bases and J shed 4 bases, with 13 bases lying between them. CDR1 is DFQATT, CDR2 SNEGSKA, per germline (reference sequence). The CDR3 nucleotides read TGCAGTGCTAGTGGCGGGGAAGGGTATAATTCACCCCTCCACTTT. Its protein is CSASGGEGYNSPLHF.

V and J are TRBV6-5 and TRBJ1-4; tentative D call: TRBD1 (6 bases). CDR1 and CDR2 (germline): MNHEY, SVGAGI. V was cut by 6 bases and J by 2 bases, with 10 bases left in between. This CDR3 spans 14 amino acids. The CDR3 reads CASSNRATNEKLFF. DNA of the CDR3: TGTGCCAGCAGCAACAGGGCCACTAATGAAAAACTGTTTTTT.

The J gene is TRBJ1-2, the V gene TRBV6-5; 8 nucleotides align to TRBD1. CDR1 MNHEY and CDR2 SVGAGI come from the germline V gene. The CDR3 loop spans 15 amino acids. Trimming cost V 2 bases and J 3 bases; bases outside gene matches: 5. The CDR3 bases are TGTGCCAGCAGTTACGCCCAGGGGGCACACTATGGCTACACCTTC. The encoded protein is CASSYAQGAHYGYTF.

The chain uses TRBV7-6 and TRBJ2-1, with TRBD2 as a possible D gene (6 bases). V lost 3 bases, J lost 7 bases, and 16 bases lay in between. Per germline, CDR1 SGHVS and CDR2 FNYEAQ. This CDR3 is built from 15 residues. CDR3 residues: CASSLGLSANNEQFF. The CDR3 DNA reads TGTGCCAGCAGCTTGGGACTCTCTGCCAATAATGAGCAGTTCTTC.

The chain combines TRBV4-2 with TRBJ2-3, with 7 bases lining up with TRBD2. V lost 1 base, J lost 8 bases, and 12 bases stayed unmatched. This CDR3 is built from 16 residues. Germline V lookup: CDR1 LGHNA, CDR2 YNFKEQ. The CDR3 nucleotides are TGTGCCAGCAGCCAAGGGACTAGTTGGGGCTTGCTTACGCAGTATTTT. Protein sequence: CASSQGTSWGLLTQYF.

This rearrangement joins TRBV6-5 to TRBJ2-7, with D perhaps TRBD2 (5 bases). The ends were cut back, 0 bases at V and 2 bases at J, with 11 bases in the middle. The germline CDR1 and CDR2 sequences are MNHEY and SVGAGI. This CDR3 spans 15 amino acids. As DNA, the CDR3 is TGTGCCAGCAGTTACTCGTTCTGGGAGACCTACGAGCAGTACTTC. This codes for CASSYSFWETYEQYF.

CDR3 sequence: CASSVGQGKYEQYF. CDR3 sequence (DNA): TGCGCCAGCAGTGTAGGACAGGGGAAATACGAGCAGTACTTC. The rearrangement links TRBV10-2 to TRBJ2-7; 9 bases map to TRBD1. Germline trimming cut 4 bases from V and 4 bases from J; bases unmatched to any gene: 5. CDR3 length equals 14 residues. Germline V gives CDR1 WSHSY, CDR2 SAAADI.

The genes are TRBV12-3 or TRBV12-4 and TRBJ1-2; D is unclear. Trimming removed 5 bases from V and 4 bases from J, with 11 bases in between. The CDR3 totals 13 residues. This CDR3 reads CASSPSFSYGYTF. The CDR3 DNA follows: TGTGCCAGCAGTCCCTCCTTTTCCTATGGCTACACCTTC.

The gene calls are TRBV19 and TRBJ2-5, with TRBD1 matching over 9 bases. V shed 5 bases and J 1 base; nucleotides not matched to a gene: 8. In germline, CDR1 is LNHDA, CDR2 SQIVND (reference sequence). The length of the CDR3 is 16 residues. This CDR3 is CASSVTGGPIQETQYF. CDR3 nucleotide sequence: TGTGCCAGTAGTGTAACAGGGGGCCCTATCCAAGAGACCCAGTACTTC.

The chain carries TRBV9 and TRBJ2-1; D may be TRBD1 (5 bases). The V and J ends lost 3 bases and 0 bases respectively, with 13 bases between them. Germline V CDR1 and CDR2: SGDLS, YYNGEE. The CDR3 has 16 amino acids. CDR3 sequence (DNA): TGTGCCAGCAGCGGACTGACAGAGAGCTCCTACAATGAGCAGTTCTTC. Its protein is CASSGLTESSYNEQFF.

The V gene is TRBV5-4, the J gene TRBJ1-2; 8 bases align to TRBD1. The trim removed 0 bases at V and 6 bases at J, leaving 7 bases unmatched. Germline V CDR1 and CDR2: SGHNT, YYREEE (reference sequence). The length of the CDR3 is 15 residues. The CDR3 reads CASSLAGQGLDGYTF. The CDR3 nucleotides are TGTGCCAGCAGCTTGGCCGGACAGGGCCTCGATGGCTACACCTTC.

This clone was picked up a small number of times. This chain uses TRBV29-1 with TRBJ1-1; 7 nucleotides agree with TRBD1. V was clipped by 5 bases and J by 5 bases; unmatched bases: 8. From germline, CDR1 is SQVTM and CDR2 ANQGSEA. The CDR3 runs to 13 residues. The CDR3 coding sequence is TGCAGCGTTCTAACAGGGGTCGGGACTGAAGCTTTCTTT. The encoded protein is CSVLTGVGTEAFF. The full variable domain, completed using reference TRBV29-1 and TRBJ1-1, is SAVISQKPSRDICQRGTSLTIQCQVDSQVTMMFWYRQQPGQSLTLIATANQGSEATYESGFVIDKFPISRPNLTFSTLTVSNMSPEDSSIYLCSVLTGVGTEAFFGQGTRLTVV.

This chain joins TRBV28 and TRBJ1-1; D may be TRBD1 (6 bases). The CDR3 covers 15 residues. V dropped 6 bases and J dropped 3 bases, with 17 bases sitting between them. CDR1 and CDR2 from the germline V gene are MDHEN and SYDVKM. For the CDR3, the DNA is TGTGCCAGCAGGAAATACAGGGCCATTGACACTGAAGCTTTCTTT. Protein product: CASRKYRAIDTEAFF.

J is TRBJ2-5 and V is TRBV3-1 (or the pseudogene TRBV3-2); 7 bases align to TRBD1. The CDR3 sequence is 13 residues long. V lost 3 bases and J lost 4; bases outside the gene matches: 2. CDR1 and CDR2 from the germline V gene are LGHDT and YNNKEL (reference sequence). In nucleotides, the CDR3 is TGTGCCAGCAGCCACCGACAGGGAGAGACCCAGTACTTC. Residues: CASSHRQGETQYF.

V gene TRBV19 combines with J gene TRBJ1-1, with D possibly being TRBD1 (6 bases). Between the trimmed V and J ends, which lost 4 bases and 12 bases, there was a span of 15 bases. From germline, CDR1 is LNHDA and CDR2 SQIVND (reference sequence). The CDR3 is made up of 12 amino acids. The CDR3 sequence is CASSTGGGLSFF. The CDR3 DNA is TGTGCCAGTAGTACCGGCGGGGGGCTATCTTTCTTT.

The rearrangement links TRBV11-2 to TRBJ1-1, with D maybe TRBD1 (5 bases). Looked up from germline, CDR1 is SGHAT and CDR2 is FQNNGV. Trimming pared 1 base from V and 2 bases from J, leaving 14 bases between. The CDR3 consists of 16 residues. CDR3: CASSLGEGNTNTEAFF. CDR3 coding DNA: TGTGCCAGCAGCTTAGGGGAGGGGAACACAAACACTGAAGCTTTCTTT.

The rearrangement links TRBV9 to TRBJ1-2; 8 nucleotides agree with TRBD1. This CDR3 comprises 15 residues. V was pared by 2 bases and J by 7 bases, with 10 bases of the junction left unmatched. CDR1 and CDR2 (germline): SGDLS, YYNGEE. The CDR3 protein is CASSVGGQENFGYTF. DNA for the CDR3: TGTGCCAGCAGCGTTGGGGGACAGGAGAATTTTGGCTACACCTTC.

The chain links TRBV3-1 (or the pseudogene TRBV3-2) to TRBJ2-7; tentatively, D is TRBD2 (6 bases). Trimming removed 4 bases from V and 4 bases from J, with 17 bases in between. There are 15 residues in the CDR3. Germline values: CDR1 LGHDT, CDR2 YNNKEL (reference sequence). CDR3 sequence: CASSLRDSNQYEQYF. The CDR3 coding sequence is TGTGCCAGCAGCCTTCGGGACTCGAACCAATACGAGCAGTACTTC.

The chain combines TRBV10-3 with TRBJ2-6; 10 nucleotides match TRBD1. The CDR3 spans 19 residues. CDR1 and CDR2 (germline): ENHRY, SYGVKD. V lost 0 bases to trimming and J lost 2 bases; unmatched junction nucleotides: 7. The chain's CDR3 is CAISESPGQGMTGANVLTF. CDR3 sequence (DNA): TGTGCCATCAGTGAGTCCCCGGGACAGGGGATGACTGGGGCCAACGTCCTGACTTTC.

The chain combines TRBV7-9 with TRBJ1-6; D might be TRBD1 (5 bases). Germline-derived CDR1 and CDR2 are SEHNR and FQNEAQ (reference sequence). V was pared by 0 bases and J by 7 bases, with 10 bases between. The CDR3 is made up of 15 amino acids. CDR3 in amino acids: CASSLAAGLNSPLHF. CDR3 nucleotide sequence: TGTGCCAGCAGCTTAGCTGCAGGGCTGAATTCACCCCTCCACTTT. Combining the CDR3 with reference TRBV7-9 and TRBJ1-6 gives the whole variable domain DTGVSQNPRHKITKRGQNVTFRCDPISEHNRLYWYRQTLGQGPEFLTYFQNEAQLEKSRLLSDRFSAERPKGSFSTLEIQRTEQGDSAMYLCASSLAAGLNSPLHFGNGTRLTVT.

The J gene is TRBJ2-7, the V gene TRBV6-5; TRBD2 agrees at 16 bases. The germline gives CDR1 MNHEY, CDR2 SVGAGI. V dropped 6 bases and J dropped 10; count of bases not matched to a gene: 6. There are 14 residues in the CDR3. CDR3 residues: CASRPGLAGGEQYF. CDR3 bases: TGTGCCAGCAGGCCGGGACTAGCGGGAGGGGAACAGTACTTC.

The rearrangement links TRBV6-5 to TRBJ2-2, with 11 positions matching TRBD1. The germline CDR1 and CDR2 sequences are MNHEY and SVGAGI. This CDR3 has 14 residues. The J segment lost 6 bases and the V segment lost 6 bases, leaving 3 bases of the junction unmatched. The CDR3 sequence: CASRGTGGSGELFF. The CDR3 nucleotides are TGTGCCAGCAGGGGGACAGGGGGTTCCGGGGAGCTGTTTTTT.

The rearrangement uses TRBV28 and TRBJ1-6, with a possible D match to TRBD1 (5 bases). The germline CDR1 and CDR2 sequences are MDHEN and SYDVKM. Trimming removed 7 bases at V and 7 bases at J, with 14 bases between. The CDR3 spans 14 residues. The CDR3 sequence: CASIPGSFNSPLHF. The CDR3 DNA reads TGTGCCAGCATTCCAGGGTCTTTCAATTCACCCCTCCACTTT.

The V gene is TRBV10-1, the J gene TRBJ2-1; 9 bases map to TRBD1. Losses at the gene ends were 6 bases for V and 4 bases for J; bases not matched to a gene: 10. The CDR3 loop spans 16 amino acids. The V gene's germline CDR1 is WNHNN and CDR2 SYGVQD (reference sequence). The CDR3 DNA is TGCGCCAGCAGAGCTTCCCCGGGACAGGGTTACAATGAGCAGTTCTTC. This encodes CASRASPGQGYNEQFF.

The chain is built from TRBV21-1 and TRBJ2-7; the listed D gene, TRBD1, was not tested against the DNA. TRBV21-1 is a pseudogene segment. The CDR3 runs 14 residues. In DNA form, the CDR3 reads TGTGCCAGCAGCAAAACCGACAGGGGGCGTGAGCAGTACTTC. It translates to CASSKTDRGREQYF.

The genes are TRBV29-1 and TRBJ1-2; a possible D gene is TRBD1 (5 bases). The CDR3 is made up of 13 amino acids. The germline V and J ends were trimmed by 2 bases and 5 bases, with 12 bases remaining between them. CDR1 is SQVTM, CDR2 ANQGSEA, per germline. Here the CDR3 reads CSVERRDFYGYTF. DNA of the CDR3: TGCAGCGTTGAACGCCGGGACTTTTATGGCTACACCTTC.